This T cell receptor (beta chain) was sequenced during a study of lymphopenia after photon versus proton radiotherapy. Study-wide findings and caveats: Photon-treated patients lost naive T cells and TCR diversity; proton-treated stayed stable. Oligoclonal CD8+ Temra expansion after nadir drove photon patients' diversity drop. Survival link was tested only in deceased patients; proton benefit remains a possibility. A bigger post-nadir fall in TCR diversity correlated inversely with survival time in deceased patients.

About this clone: The target antigen is unknown.

Germline CDR1 is PRHDT and CDR2 is FYEKMQ (reference sequence). The J segment lost 2 bases and the V segment lost 10 bases, leaving 10 bases of the junction unmatched. This CDR3 has 14 residues. TCRdb's copy holds only in-frame clones and misses some; the assay was immunoSEQ multiplex PCR. The sample has more than 70,000 clones, over 70% seen once. The chain is built from TRBV13 and TRBJ2-7; 8 bases line up with TRBD2. This receptor was identified in a man aged 60 to 75 with pancreatic cancer. Source: peripheral blood, taken from a patient treated with proton-based radiotherapy. The CDR3 loop is CATRLGTSTYEQYF. CDR3 sequence (DNA): TGTGCCACCCGTCTCGGGACTAGTACCTACGAGCAGTACTTC.